A selection of T cell receptor beta chains follows, all from one sample in a study of blood T cells in healthy people across ages. TCRdb passed the 5' RACE reads through MiXCR, listing each CDR3 protein once. The table shows 600,000 or so distinct CDR3 sequences, with around 48% occurring only once. Sequenced: blood. The receptors derive from an elderly man in good health. Both conserved end residues are trimmed from each CDR3. Fields, in order: V gene, J gene, CDR3 protein.

v_call: TRBV19
j_call: TRBJ2-1
cdr3_aa: ASSSGQGANEQF

v_call: TRBV7-2
j_call: TRBJ2-1
cdr3_aa: ASSSVRAGGRSEQF

v_call: TRBV7-9
j_call: TRBJ2-7
cdr3_aa: ASSLPGTEMDYEQY

v_call: TRBV10-2
j_call: TRBJ2-1
cdr3_aa: ASSEQGRNEQF

v_call: TRBV27
j_call: TRBJ2-6
cdr3_aa: ASSKSGVSGANVLT

v_call: TRBV10-3
j_call: TRBJ1-1
cdr3_aa: AISPRQENTEAF

v_call: TRBV28
j_call: TRBJ2-3
cdr3_aa: ASGQGGTDTQY

v_call: TRBV7-6
j_call: TRBJ2-7
cdr3_aa: ASSTGRAYEQY

v_call: TRBV7-2
j_call: TRBJ2-2
cdr3_aa: ASSLQRETAGELF

v_call: TRBV20-1
j_call: TRBJ2-1
cdr3_aa: SARDETSGGFNAF

v_call: TRBV29-1
j_call: TRBJ1-5
cdr3_aa: SVVVSSNQPQH

v_call: TRBV12-3/TRBV12-4
j_call: TRBJ2-1
cdr3_aa: ASRLTSGRLNEQF

v_call: TRBV5-1
j_call: TRBJ2-1
cdr3_aa: ASSFGPGQAYNEQF

v_call: TRBV20-1
j_call: TRBJ2-1
cdr3_aa: SARGRSLNEQF

v_call: TRBV15
j_call: TRBJ2-5
cdr3_aa: ATSRRGEETQY

v_call: TRBV28
j_call: .
cdr3_aa: ASTPNKNEQY

v_call: TRBV6-6
j_call: TRBJ2-2
cdr3_aa: ASSYSTFGELF

v_call: TRBV6-6
j_call: TRBJ1-2
cdr3_aa: ASSTDRANYGYT

v_call: TRBV6-2/TRBV6-3
j_call: TRBJ2-1
cdr3_aa: ASRLGTSGHEQF

v_call: TRBV29-1
j_call: TRBJ1-1
cdr3_aa: NADRGAGTEAF

v_call: TRBV7-2
j_call: .
cdr3_aa: ASSAIAGTYEQY

v_call: TRBV20-1
j_call: .
cdr3_aa: SARDLAGGNEQY

v_call: TRBV2
j_call: TRBJ2-5
cdr3_aa: ASRRGTASSRETQY

v_call: TRBV6-1
j_call: TRBJ1-2
cdr3_aa: ASRRDSNYGYT

v_call: TRBV12-3/TRBV12-4
j_call: TRBJ2-1
cdr3_aa: ASTPSGTGPYNEQF

v_call: TRBV25-1
j_call: TRBJ2-5
cdr3_aa: ANSTRWEETQY

v_call: TRBV7-2
j_call: TRBJ2-5
cdr3_aa: ASSPTDWPQY

v_call: TRBV9
j_call: TRBJ2-1
cdr3_aa: ASSSPLAGGPNEQF

v_call: TRBV5-5
j_call: TRBJ1-1
cdr3_aa: ASSLAEGAHAF

v_call: TRBV7-2
j_call: TRBJ2-1
cdr3_aa: ASSLASYTNEQF

v_call: TRBV20-1
j_call: TRBJ2-1
cdr3_aa: SARAGTSIDNEQF

v_call: TRBV20-1
j_call: .
cdr3_aa: SPQRTAAETQY

v_call: TRBV20-1
j_call: TRBJ2-1
cdr3_aa: SAKTSGSIHEQF

v_call: TRBV29-1
j_call: TRBJ2-5
cdr3_aa: SVEVGGTQY

v_call: TRBV4-1
j_call: TRBJ2-1
cdr3_aa: ASSQGGPRGEQF